This T cell receptor (beta chain) emerged from a study of tumor and adjacent non-tumor tissue in lung cancer. The library came from three nested PCR rounds adapted from ARM-PCR protocols. One entry per CDR3 protein results from TCRdb running MiXCR on the multiplex PCR reads. Of over 100,000 distinct CDR3 sequences in the sample, 62% were seen once. Germline assignment: CDR1 MNHEY and CDR2 SVGAGI. Trimming took 8 bases from V and 5 from J; bases not matched to a gene: 11. This CDR3 is 14 amino acids long. The template was RNA from unsorted bulk tissue. More than 3 cm separated this lung sample from the edge of the tumor. By sample share, this clonotype is medium-sized.

The V call is TRBV6-5, the J call TRBJ1-1, with 7 bases lining up with TRBD1. The source is a man aged 55 to 70 with non-small cell lung cancer. Input material: distant non-tumor lung tissue. This chain's CDR3 is CASGRLGGRTEAFF. CDR3 nucleotide sequence: TGTGCCAGCGGACGACTAGGGGGCAGAACTGAAGCTTTCTTT.